The 16 T cell receptor beta chains below come from one sample, sequenced in a study of T-cell memory formation after mild COVID-19. TCRdb re-called the 5' RACE reads with MiXCR, one entry per CDR3 protein. The table lists 150,000 to 200,000 distinct CDR3 sequences, more than 14% of them singletons. Sequenced material: PBMCs or a T cell subset sorted from them (not recorded which). The receptors were sampled from an adult woman who had mild COVID-19 (a few samples of this study predate the infection). Cell type and time point are not known.

This chain connects TRBV10-3 to TRBJ1-2; D is undetermined. V was clipped by 11 bases and J by 2 bases, with 15 bases between them. The CDR3 runs 13 residues. Germline lookup yields CDR1 ENHRY and CDR2 SYGVKD. The CDR3 DNA is TGTGCCGCAACAGAAGATCAAAACTATGGCTACACCTTC. Protein sequence: CAATEDQNYGYTF.

The chain uses TRBV29-1 and TRBJ2-7; D may be TRBD1 (5 bases). Trimming removed 3 bases at V and 2 bases at J, with 11 bases between. Germline CDR1 SQVTM, CDR2 ANQGSEA. The CDR3 is 13 residues long. CDR3 sequence: CSVDEGAPYEQYF. CDR3 DNA: TGCAGCGTTGACGAAGGGGCTCCCTACGAGCAGTACTTC.

This clonotype was observed a few times. The CDR3 coding sequence is TGTGCCAGCAGCTTAGGGACTAGCGGGAGGCGGGTTTACGAGCAGTACTTC. It encodes CASSLGTSGRRVYEQYF. This sequence joins TRBV7-2 and TRBJ2-7, with 14 positions matching TRBD2. J was trimmed by 4 bases and V by 1 base; bases with no gene match: 6. From germline, CDR1 is SGHTA and CDR2 FQGNSA. The CDR3 totals 17 residues.

This clonotype was found a few times. The chain carries TRBV12-3 or TRBV12-4 and TRBJ2-5; the D gene is possibly TRBD1 (6 bases). The CDR3 has 14 residues. V was clipped by 3 bases and J by 2 bases, with 10 bases between them. CDR3 bases: TGTGCCAGCAGTTTCGTCGGACAGCAAGAGACCCAGTACTTC. Amino acids: CASSFVGQQETQYF.

This clonotype was counted a few times. The chain is built from TRBV20-1 and TRBJ2-7, with D unclear. Germline CDR1 reads DFQATT; CDR2 reads SNEGSKA (reference sequence). This CDR3 is 11 amino acids long. Trimming removed 3 bases at V and 5 bases at J, with 8 bases between. In nucleotides, the CDR3 is TGCAGTGCTAGCCTATGGAACGAGCAGTACTTC. Protein product: CSASLWNEQYF.

The V and J genes are TRBV5-6 and TRBJ2-7; D uncertain. With 0 bases removed from V and 3 bases from J, the gap between germline ends came to 7 bases. The germline gives CDR1 SGHDT, CDR2 YYEEEE. This CDR3 region has 13 residues. As DNA, the CDR3 is TGTGCCAGCAGCTTGGCAGGTATCTACGAGCAGTACTTC. Encoded protein: CASSLAGIYEQYF.

The chain is built from TRBV6-5 and TRBJ1-1; 8 nucleotides match TRBD1. V lost 6 bases, J lost 5 bases, and 11 bases stayed unmatched. CDR1 and CDR2 (germline): MNHEY, SVGAGI. The CDR3 spans 15 residues. The CDR3 reads CASSQRTGRGTEAFF. Written as DNA, the CDR3 is TGTGCCAGCAGCCAAAGGACAGGGCGGGGAACTGAAGCTTTCTTT.

This sequence joins TRBV12-3 or TRBV12-4 and TRBJ1-6, with a possible D match to TRBD1 (5 bases). The CDR3 contains 13 residues. The V gene lost 4 bases and the J gene lost 9 bases, with 10 bases spanning the gap. CDR3 bases: TGTGCCAGCAGTTGGCAGGGCGGTTCACCCCTCCACTTT. This sequence encodes CASSWQGGSPLHF.

This clonotype came up a few times. This sequence joins TRBV7-9 and TRBJ1-2; 7 bases fit TRBD1. The CDR3 runs to 14 residues. V shed 6 bases and J 4 bases; nucleotides not matched to a gene: 8. Germline V gives CDR1 SEHNR, CDR2 FQNEAQ (reference sequence). The CDR3 here is CASSSGQLSYGYTF. CDR3 sequence (DNA): TGTGCCAGCAGTTCGGGACAGCTCTCCTATGGCTACACCTTC.

This rearrangement joins TRBV3-1 to TRBJ2-7; possibly TRBD1 for D (6 bases). The V end lost 0 bases, the J end lost 5 bases, and 8 bases lay between the germline ends. Germline CDR1 and CDR2: LGHDT and YNNKEL (reference sequence). CDR3 length equals 13 residues. Written as DNA, the CDR3 is TGTGCCAGCAGCCAAGACAGGGGCCACGAGCAGTACTTC. Protein sequence: CASSQDRGHEQYF.

This clonotype has just a few counts. The rearrangement joins TRBV19 to TRBJ2-1, with 13 bases matching TRBD2. Germline-derived CDR1 and CDR2 are LNHDA and SQIVND (reference sequence). This CDR3 region has 15 residues. Germline trimming cut 3 bases from V and 5 bases from J; bases unmatched to any gene: 1. In DNA, the CDR3 is TGTGCCAGTAGTATTGGGACTAGCGGGAACAATGAGCAGTTCTTC. Translation gives CASSIGTSGNNEQFF.

This clonotype was counted only a few times. The chain is built from TRBV4-2 and TRBJ2-3; TRBD2 is a possible D gene (7 bases). Trimming pared 0 bases from V and 0 bases from J, leaving 19 bases between. The CDR3 loop spans 19 amino acids. Per germline, CDR1 LGHNA and CDR2 YNFKEQ. The CDR3 sequence is CASSQDEPRRGGSTDTQYF. Written as DNA, the CDR3 is TGTGCCAGCAGCCAAGACGAACCTCGGAGGGGGGGAAGCACAGATACGCAGTATTTT.

The chain has TRBV4-2 and TRBJ2-1; perhaps TRBD1 as D (5 bases). Germline-derived CDR1 and CDR2 are LGHNA and YNFKEQ. This CDR3 is built from 13 residues. Trimming shortened V by 4 bases and J by 10 bases, and 14 bases separated the two germline ends. The CDR3 loop reads CASSPLNRGEQFF. In DNA, the CDR3 is TGTGCCAGCAGCCCTTTGAATAGGGGAGAGCAGTTCTTC.

The chain is built from TRBV12-3 or TRBV12-4 and TRBJ2-5; 7 bases are shared with TRBD1. The CDR3 is 14 amino acids. V was pared by 3 bases and J by 2 bases, with 3 bases of the junction left unmatched. The CDR3 DNA sequence: TGTGCCAGCAGTTTCAGGGACAGACAAGAGACCCAGTACTTC. Residues: CASSFRDRQETQYF.

This clonotype has a handful of counts. The chain uses TRBV4-3 and TRBJ2-2; D remains unclear. Trimming removed 0 bases from V and 3 bases from J, with 5 bases in between. The V gene's germline CDR1 is LGHNA and CDR2 YSLEER. This CDR3 comprises 14 residues. The CDR3 DNA reads as TGCGCCAGCAGCCAAGATCCACACACCGGGGAGCTGTTTTTT. Encoded protein: CASSQDPHTGELFF.

The rearrangement uses TRBV24-1 and TRBJ1-5; a possible D gene is TRBD1 (5 bases). Germline lookup yields CDR1 KGHDR and CDR2 SFDVKD. V lost 12 bases and J lost 7, with 18 bases in between. This CDR3 contains 13 residues. This chain's CDR3 is CAFHDGHIQPQHF. The CDR3 region has the DNA TGTGCCTTCCACGACGGACACATCCAGCCCCAGCATTTT.